Given below is one T cell receptor (beta chain) in context. These data originate in a study of OX40 agonist ivuxolimab in advanced cancers. Overall study: Of mixed ages from roughly 23 to 85 and averaging around 60 years, the group was around 78% male.

The protocol was immunoSEQ multiplex PCR, while the TCRdb copy is restricted to in-frame clones and leaves out a portion. The sample includes approximately 11,000 clones, roughly four fifths of them seen just once. V was cut by 0 bases and J by 6 bases, with 7 bases left in between. Germline-derived CDR1 and CDR2 are MNHEY and SVGAGI. This CDR3 has 13 amino acids. The receptor comes from an adult with an advanced solid tumor such as melanoma, head and neck, liver or kidney cancer. The material was CD4+ or CD8+ T cells sorted from blood, obtained in a trial of the OX40 agonist ivuxolimab. The rearrangement links TRBV6-5 to TRBJ2-3; D is unclear. The CDR3 DNA follows: TGTGCCAGCAGTTACTCGATCTGGGATACGCAGTATTTT. This translates into CASSYSIWDTQYF.